These 31 T cell receptor beta chains were sequenced from one sample in a study of CD8 T cells in Susac syndrome. Random hexamers were used to reverse transcribe roughly 0.5 to 1 ug of RNA. TCRdb re-called the immunoSEQ multiplex PCR reads through MiXCR, storing one row per CDR3 protein. The table shows 110,000 or so distinct CDR3 sequences, with approximately 93% occurring only once. Sequenced sample: CD4+ T cells from PBMCs. These receptors were obtained from a human donor with multiple sclerosis.

This sequence joins TRBV7-2 and TRBJ2-7; D gene uncertain. This CDR3 has 12 residues. Trimming cost V 4 bases and J 2 bases, with 6 bases left between them. The V gene's germline CDR1 is SGHTA and CDR2 FQGNSA. This CDR3 reads CASSSSAYEQYF. CDR3 nucleotides: TGTGCCAGCAGCTCAAGTGCCTACGAGCAGTACTTC.

The chain has TRBV3-1 and TRBJ2-4, with 11 bases aligning to TRBD2. V lost 8 bases and J lost 9; bases outside the gene matches: 18. Germline loops: CDR1 LGHDT, CDR2 YNNKEL (reference sequence). The CDR3 runs to 17 residues. The CDR3 DNA reads as TGTGCCAGCGGAACGCGACTAGCGGGGCCTCAAAGAATCATTCAGTACTTC. Amino acids: CASGTRLAGPQRIIQYF. Combining the CDR3 with reference TRBV3-1 and TRBJ2-4 gives the whole variable domain DTAVSQTPKYLVTQMGNDKSIKCEQNLGHDTMYWYKQDSKKFLKIMFSYNNKELIINETVPNRFSPKSPDKAHLNLHINSLELGDSAVYFCASGTRLAGPQRIIQYFGAGTRLSVL.

CDR3 bases: TGTGCCAGCAGCCGGGGGTCCGGGGAGCTGTTTTTT. Protein product: CASSRGSGELFF. The V and J genes are TRBV7-9 and TRBJ2-2; the D gene is possibly TRBD2 (6 bases). Trimming cost V 5 bases and J 6 bases, with 7 bases left between them. This CDR3 comprises 12 residues. Germline CDR1 and CDR2: SEHNR and FQNEAQ (reference sequence). The whole variable domain, remainder taken from reference TRBV7-9 and TRBJ2-2, is DTGVSQNPRHKITKRGQNVTFRCDPISEHNRLYWYRQTLGQGPEFLTYFQNEAQLEKSRLLSDRFSAERPKGSFSTLEIQRTEQGDSAMYLCASSRGSGELFFGEGSRLTVL.

This sequence joins TRBV12-3 or TRBV12-4 and TRBJ1-4, with D hard to call. The CDR3 is 15 residues long. V dropped 1 base and J dropped 4 bases, with 10 bases sitting between them. The CDR3 DNA follows: TGTGCCAGCAGTTTAGGGGCTGGGCATAATGAAAAACTGTTTTTT. Its protein is CASSLGAGHNEKLFF.

This rearrangement joins TRBV20-1 to TRBJ2-1; 12 nucleotides agree with TRBD2. The CDR3 is 14 amino acids. Per the germline V gene, CDR1 is DFQATT and CDR2 is SNEGSKA (reference sequence). The V gene end was trimmed by 0 bases and the J gene end by 13 bases; junction bases not matched to a gene: 7. The CDR3 protein is CSARDPSLAGGQFF. The DNA of the CDR3 is TGCAGTGCTAGAGACCCGTCACTAGCGGGGGGCCAGTTCTTC.

This chain uses TRBV5-1 with TRBJ1-5, with D maybe TRBD1 (5 bases). CDR1 and CDR2 (germline): SGHRS, YFSETQ. V dropped 0 bases and J dropped 3 bases, with 7 bases sitting between them. The CDR3 extends over 14 amino acids. CDR3 region: CASSLEGANQPQHF. CDR3 coding DNA: TGCGCCAGCAGCTTGGAAGGGGCCAATCAGCCCCAGCATTTT.

The J gene is TRBJ1-5, the V gene TRBV5-1, with 9 nucleotides matching TRBD1. V dropped 4 bases and J dropped 6; count of bases not matched to a gene: 8. The V gene's germline CDR1 is SGHRS and CDR2 YFSETQ. The CDR3 extends over 15 amino acids. In DNA, the CDR3 is TGCGCCAGCAGCCTACAGGGGGCGCTCGGTCAGCCCCAGCATTTT. Residues: CASSLQGALGQPQHF.

This chain connects TRBV12-3 or TRBV12-4 to TRBJ1-1; 10 bases match TRBD1. This CDR3 comprises 16 residues. V shed 6 bases, J shed 11 bases, and the junction held 18 bases outside the gene matches. The CDR3 spells CASRLTGTGASLDAFF. The DNA for the CDR3 is TGTGCCAGCAGATTGACCGGGACAGGGGCCTCTCTAGATGCTTTCTTT.

The CDR3 nucleotides are TGTGCCAGCAGCTTAGCAATGGTCCTAGGAGAAAACATTCAGTACTTC. Its translation is CASSLAMVLGENIQYF. The chain is built from TRBV7-2 and TRBJ2-4; D not certain. CDR1 is SGHTA and CDR2 is FQGNSA in the germline V gene. The CDR3 contains 16 residues. V shed 0 bases and J shed 5 bases, with 14 bases lying between them.

In this sample, this clonotype turned up once. CDR3 nucleotides: TGCAGTGCTAGAGTAAGCAATCAGCCCCAGCATTTT. Its protein product is CSARVSNQPQHF. V is TRBV20-1 and J is TRBJ1-5, with D hard to call. This CDR3 is built from 12 residues. Trimming took 1 base from V and 1 from J, leaving 2 bases between them. The germline gives CDR1 DFQATT, CDR2 SNEGSKA (reference sequence).

The chain is built from TRBV4-2 and TRBJ1-6; possibly TRBD1 for D (5 bases). CDR1 is LGHNA, CDR2 YNFKEQ, per germline. The V end lost 4 bases, the J end lost 9 bases, and 13 bases lay between the germline ends. The length of the CDR3 is 14 residues. This CDR3 reads CASSRDVRGSPLHF. The CDR3 nucleotides read TGTGCCAGCAGCCGGGACGTCAGAGGTTCACCCCTCCACTTT.

This sequence joins TRBV7-3 and TRBJ2-3; 9 bases are shared with TRBD2. The CDR3 sequence is 17 residues long. J lost 1 base, V lost 4 bases, and 9 bases had no gene match. The germline gives CDR1 SGHTA, CDR2 FQGTGA. The CDR3 loop is CASSSGFSGGGTDTQYF. CDR3 nucleotides: TGTGCCAGCAGCTCGGGATTTAGCGGGGGCGGCACAGATACGCAGTATTTT.

This chain uses TRBV28 with TRBJ1-2, with 7 bases lining up with TRBD1. The length of the CDR3 is 16 residues. Germline values: CDR1 MDHEN, CDR2 SYDVKM. Unmatched junction bases numbered 13, after V lost 8 bases and J lost 1 base. CDR3 sequence reads: CASEKMGQRINYGYTF. CDR3 in DNA: TGTGCCAGCGAAAAGATGGGACAGAGGATTAACTATGGCTACACCTTC.

For the CDR3, the DNA is TGTGCCAGCAGAGGACCTCTGTACCAAGAGACCCAGTACTTC. It specifies CASRGPLYQETQYF. The chain has TRBV2 and TRBJ2-5; D is unclear. The CDR3 is 14 residues long. Trimming took off 6 bases at V and 0 bases at J, with 11 bases between the two ends. The germline V gene has CDR1 SNHLY and CDR2 FYNNEI.

CDR3 amino acids: CSVPGQGSEKLFF. CDR3 DNA: TGCAGCGTGCCTGGACAGGGTTCTGAAAAACTGTTTTTT. This chain joins TRBV29-1 and TRBJ1-4; 8 nucleotides align to TRBD1. The CDR3 has 13 amino acids. From germline, CDR1 is SQVTM and CDR2 ANQGSEA. V shed 6 bases and J 7 bases; nucleotides not matched to a gene: 7.

The chain is built from TRBV6-2 or TRBV6-3 and TRBJ2-7; 7 bases line up with TRBD1. CDR3 size: 15 residues. The trim removed 6 bases at V and 4 bases at J, leaving 12 bases unmatched. Germline-derived CDR1 and CDR2 are MNHEY and SVGEGT. The chain's CDR3 is CASRIRTGLGYEQYF. Written as DNA, the CDR3 is TGTGCCAGCAGAATCAGGACAGGTTTGGGATACGAGCAGTACTTC.

V usage is TRBV15 and J usage is TRBJ2-3; tentatively, D is TRBD1 (7 bases). The V and J ends lost 2 bases and 11 bases respectively, with 11 bases between them. Germline V gene data show CDR1 as LNHNV and CDR2 as YYDKDF (reference sequence). This CDR3 spans 12 amino acids. The CDR3 sequence is CATSRNRGGQYF. The CDR3 nucleotides are TGTGCCACCAGCAGAAACAGGGGAGGGCAGTATTTT.

DNA for the CDR3: TGTGCCAGCAGCTCGTCTAGCGGGGGGAATAAGGATACGCAGTATTTT. Protein sequence: CASSSSSGGNKDTQYF. The chain carries TRBV7-2 and TRBJ2-3; TRBD2 matches 11 bases. The CDR3 loop spans 16 amino acids. V lost 4 bases to trimming and J lost 6 bases; unmatched junction nucleotides: 9. CDR1 and CDR2 from the germline V gene are SGHTA and FQGNSA.

This chain uses TRBV5-6 with TRBJ2-7; D unresolved. Trimming left V 5 bases short and J 4 bases short, with 7 bases between. This CDR3 spans 11 amino acids. Germline CDR1 is SGHDT and CDR2 is YYEEEE. The CDR3 region is CASSFQYEQYF. CDR3 DNA: TGTGCCAGCAGTTTTCAGTACGAGCAGTACTTC.

The chain has TRBV6-6 and TRBJ1-6, with 9 nucleotides matching TRBD1. V shed 2 bases and J 7 bases; nucleotides not matched to a gene: 3. This CDR3 spans 15 amino acids. The germline CDR1 and CDR2 sequences are MNHNY and SVGAGI (reference sequence). As DNA, the CDR3 is TGTGCCAGCAGTTACGGGGACAGGGAGAATTCACCCCTCCACTTT. Its protein product is CASSYGDRENSPLHF.

The V and J genes are TRBV3-1 and TRBJ1-5; the D is unclear. This CDR3 is 13 amino acids long. V lost 4 bases and J 7 bases, leaving 11 bases between the germline ends. Germline values: CDR1 LGHDT, CDR2 YNNKEL (reference sequence). CDR3 loop: CASSPELGQPQHF. CDR3 sequence (DNA): TGTGCCAGCAGCCCAGAATTGGGGCAGCCCCAGCATTTT. Full variable domain (outside the CDR3, taken from reference TRBV3-1 and TRBJ1-5): DTAVSQTPKYLVTQMGNDKSIKCEQNLGHDTMYWYKQDSKKFLKIMFSYNNKELIINETVPNRFSPKSPDKAHLNLHINSLELGDSAVYFCASSPELGQPQHFGDGTRLSIL.

V and J are TRBV30 and TRBJ2-1; 9 positions match TRBD1. Per the germline V gene, CDR1 is GTSNPN and CDR2 is SVGIG (reference sequence). The J segment lost 6 bases and the V segment lost 4 bases, leaving 7 bases of the junction unmatched. This CDR3 has 14 residues. CDR3 DNA: TGTGCCTGGAACCGGGACAGGGATGTCAATGAGCAGTTCTTC. It yields the protein CAWNRDRDVNEQFF.

The genes are TRBV19 and TRBJ1-1; unclear D gene. The germline V and J ends were trimmed by 8 bases and 3 bases, with 19 bases remaining between them. Germline V lookup: CDR1 LNHDA, CDR2 SQIVND (reference sequence). CDR3 length equals 15 residues. Here the CDR3 reads CASANEVSGHTEAFF. The CDR3 DNA sequence: TGTGCCAGTGCAAACGAGGTATCTGGCCACACTGAAGCTTTCTTT.

The chain joins TRBV4-3 to TRBJ2-5; the match to TRBD1 covers 8 bases. Germline loops: CDR1 LGHNA, CDR2 YSLEER. The trim removed 4 bases at V and 7 bases at J, leaving 5 bases unmatched. The CDR3 consists of 13 residues. This chain's CDR3 is CASSLDRVRTQYF. CDR3 coding DNA: TGCGCCAGCAGCCTGGACAGGGTCAGGACCCAGTACTTC.

This sequence joins TRBV29-1 and TRBJ2-7, with TRBD1 identical over 12 bases. The trim removed 3 bases at V and 5 bases at J, leaving 2 bases unmatched. CDR1 and CDR2 (germline): SQVTM, ANQGSEA. There are 13 residues in the CDR3. CDR3 residues: CSVEGQGADEQYF. DNA for the CDR3: TGCAGCGTTGAGGGACAGGGGGCCGACGAGCAGTACTTC.

The rearrangement uses TRBV12-3 or TRBV12-4 and TRBJ2-1, with D tentatively TRBD2 (7 bases). CDR3 size: 15 residues. Trimming cost V 5 bases and J 6 bases, with 17 bases left between them. The CDR3 DNA sequence: TGTGCCAGCAGTCGTACCGGGGGGCCACGCAATGAGCAGTTCTTC. It translates to CASSRTGGPRNEQFF.

The V and J genes are TRBV5-1 and TRBJ1-4; 7 bases match TRBD1. The CDR3 has 15 amino acids. Trimming took 3 bases from V and 8 from J; bases not matched to a gene: 10. CDR1 is SGHRS and CDR2 is YFSETQ in the germline V gene. This CDR3 reads CASSSGQVKQEKLFF. As DNA, the CDR3 is TGCGCCAGCAGCTCCGGACAGGTTAAGCAAGAAAAACTGTTTTTT. The full variable domain, rest sourced from reference TRBV5-1 and TRBJ1-4, is KAGVTQTPRYLIKTRGQQVTLSCSPISGHRSVSWYQQTPGQGLQFLFEYFSETQRNKGNFPGRFSGRQFSNSRSEMNVSTLELGDSALYLCASSSGQVKQEKLFFGSGTQLSVL.

J is TRBJ1-3 and V is TRBV9, with TRBD1 as a possible D gene (5 bases). Deletions cut 1 base from V and 2 bases from J, with 7 bases between. The CDR3 totals 14 residues. The germline gives CDR1 SGDLS, CDR2 YYNGEE. CDR3 amino acids: CASSVQGTGNTIYF. CDR3 in DNA: TGTGCCAGCAGCGTACAGGGTACTGGAAACACCATATATTTT.

The rearrangement joins TRBV10-3 to TRBJ2-1, with D tentatively TRBD2 (10 bases). With 11 bases removed from V and 7 bases from J, the gap between germline ends came to 30 bases. CDR3 length: 17 amino acids. Germline V CDR1 and CDR2: ENHRY, SYGVKD. The CDR3 coding sequence is TGTGCCGCCAGGGGGACAGGGCCTAGCGGGGGTTTTAATGAGCAGTTCTTC. This codes for CAARGTGPSGGFNEQFF.

V and J are TRBV7-2 and TRBJ1-2, with 8 bases matching TRBD1. The CDR3 consists of 13 residues. Germline CDR1 reads SGHTA; CDR2 reads FQGNSA. V gave up 5 bases and J gave up 6 bases; unmatched junction bases: 5. The CDR3 reads CASSPRTGNGYTF. In nucleotides, the CDR3 is TGTGCCAGCAGCCCTCGGACAGGGAATGGCTACACCTTC.

The chain combines TRBV5-6 with TRBJ1-4; 7 bases line up with TRBD1. The CDR3 spans 14 residues. Germline V gene lookup returns CDR1 SGHDT and CDR2 YYEEEE. With V trimmed by 4 bases and J by 8 bases, 8 bases remained unmatched. The CDR3 DNA reads TGTGCCAGCAGCCGCGTGACAGGGTGGGAAAAACTGTTTTTT. This encodes CASSRVTGWEKLFF.